The 5 T cell receptor beta chains in this list originate from one sample, sequenced in a study of T cell repertoires in cytomegalovirus infection. Which antigens these TCRs recognize remains unknown. TCRdb itself ran the reads through MiXCR, one entry per CDR3 protein. The sample carries 50,000 to 55,000 distinct CDR3 sequences, roughly a fifth recorded once. The material was CD8+ T cells from cultured PBMCs, obtained from culture after CMV antigen stimulation. The receptors originated from a human donor in good health (CMV status not recorded). Some clones in this sample may be carry-over from other donors' samples.

This clonotype was observed a handful of times. The chain carries TRBV6-5 and TRBJ1-4; D gene unclear. From germline, CDR1 is MNHEY and CDR2 SVGAGI. This CDR3 has 14 residues. Trimming removed 5 bases at V and 6 bases at J, with 13 bases between. This chain's CDR3 is CASSIRASDEKLFF. Written as DNA, the CDR3 is TGTGCCAGCAGTATCCGGGCTAGTGATGAAAAACTGTTTTTT.

This clonotype was recorded a few times. The chain recombines TRBV6-2 or TRBV6-3 with TRBJ1-3; possibly TRBD1 for D (6 bases). The ends were cut back, 6 bases at V and 0 bases at J, with 15 bases in the middle. Looked up from germline, CDR1 is MNHEY and CDR2 is SVGEGT. There are 16 residues in the CDR3. CDR3 DNA sequence: TGTGCCAGCAGCCCGAGGACAGACTTCTCTGGAAACACCATATATTTT. It is translated as CASSPRTDFSGNTIYF.

The sample holds a few counts of this clonotype. The chain combines TRBV28 with TRBJ1-2, with D possibly being TRBD1 (6 bases). The V gene's germline CDR1 is MDHEN and CDR2 SYDVKM. V lost 3 bases, J lost 6 bases, and 11 bases lay in between. The CDR3 runs 13 residues. This chain's CDR3 is CASSLLYRDGYTF. In DNA form, the CDR3 reads TGTGCCAGCAGTTTGCTATACAGGGATGGCTACACCTTC.

As to this clonotype: A read error may account for a junction end that differs from germline. The V and J genes are TRBV7-9 and TRBJ2-1, with D perhaps matching TRBD1 or TRBD2 (6 bases each). The CDR3 loop spans 15 amino acids. Germline V gene data show CDR1 as SEHNR and CDR2 as FQNEAQ (reference sequence). This CDR3 is CASSLEWGALNKQFF. The CDR3 nucleotides are TGTGCCAGCAGCTTAGAGTGGGGGGCTCTCAATAAGCAGTTCTTC. Together with reference TRBV7-9 and TRBJ2-1, the CDR3 gives the full variable domain: DTGVSQNPRHKITKRGQNVTFRCDPISEHNRLYWYRQTLGQGPEFLTYFQNEAQLEKSRLLSDRFSAERPKGSFSTLEIQRTEQGDSAMYLCASSLEWGALNKQFFGPGTRLTVL.

In its sample, this clonotype was seen a few times. The rearrangement joins TRBV7-2 to TRBJ2-7; no clear D gene. Germline V CDR1 and CDR2: SGHTA, FQGNSA. This CDR3 has 15 amino acids. V gave up 5 bases and J gave up 3 bases, with 17 bases separating them. CDR3 in amino acids: CASSPNGFVGYEQYF. CDR3 bases: TGTGCCAGCAGCCCTAATGGGTTTGTAGGCTACGAGCAGTACTTC.